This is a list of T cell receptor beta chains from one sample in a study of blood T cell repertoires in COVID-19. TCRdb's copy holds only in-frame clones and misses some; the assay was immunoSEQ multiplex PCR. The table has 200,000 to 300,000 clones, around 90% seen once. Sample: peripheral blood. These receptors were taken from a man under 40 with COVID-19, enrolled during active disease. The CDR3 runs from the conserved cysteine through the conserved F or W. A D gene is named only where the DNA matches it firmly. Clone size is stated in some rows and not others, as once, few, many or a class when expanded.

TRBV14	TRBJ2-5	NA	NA	TGTGCCAGCAGCCAAGACTACCGGGTGGAGGAGACCCAGTACTTC	CASSQDYRVEETQYF
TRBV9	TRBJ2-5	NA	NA	TGTGCCAGCAGCGTAGGGGGCGGGGAACAAGAGACCCAGTACTTC	CASSVGGGEQETQYF
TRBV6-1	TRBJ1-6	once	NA	TGTGCCAGCAGTGAAGTCAGGGGTCTTAATTCACCCCTCCACTTT	CASSEVRGLNSPLHF
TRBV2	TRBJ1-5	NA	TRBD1	TGTGCCAGCAGCGAACAGGGGAATAGCAATCAGCCCCAGCATTTT	CASSEQGNSNQPQHF
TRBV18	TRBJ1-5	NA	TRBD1	TGTGCCAGCTCCACCGGGACAGGGGGCAATCAGCCCCAGCATTTT	CASSTGTGGNQPQHF
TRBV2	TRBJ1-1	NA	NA	TGTGCCAGCAGAAGAGAAGTGGTGACTGAAGCTTTCTTT	CASRREVVTEAFF
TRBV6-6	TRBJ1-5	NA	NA	TGTGCCAGCAGTTACACACAGGGTAATCAGCCCCAGCATTTT	CASSYTQGNQPQHF
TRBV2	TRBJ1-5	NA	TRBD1	TGTGCCAGCAGAGGGACAGAGACTAAGCCCCAGCATTTT	CASRGTETKPQHF
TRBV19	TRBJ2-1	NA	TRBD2	TGTGCCAGTAGTCCCAGGGGACTAGCGGGGGAAGTAGGTGAGCAGTTCTTC	CASSPRGLAGEVGEQFF
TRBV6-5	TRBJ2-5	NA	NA	TGTGCCAGCAGGGTTACCGGGATCTCTGAGACCCAGTACTTC	CASRVTGISETQYF
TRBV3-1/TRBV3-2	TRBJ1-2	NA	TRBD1	TGTGCCAGCAGCCCTAGGGGGCACGACTATGGCTACACCTTC	CASSPRGHDYGYTF
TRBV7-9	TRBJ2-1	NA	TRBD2	TGTGCCAGCAGCTTAGTGGCTAGCGGTGATTCCTACAATGAGCAGTTCTTC	CASSLVASGDSYNEQFF
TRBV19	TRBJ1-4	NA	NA	TGTGCCAGTAGCATCACACAGGATAATGAAAAACTGTTTTTT	CASSITQDNEKLFF
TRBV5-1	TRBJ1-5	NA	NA	TGCGCCAGCAGCTTGGCGGGGGATAATCAGCCCCAGCATTTT	CASSLAGDNQPQHF
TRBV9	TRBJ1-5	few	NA	TGTGCCAGCAGCGGGGGCTCAGGCAATCAGCCCCAGCATTTT	CASSGGSGNQPQHF
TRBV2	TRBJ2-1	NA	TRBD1	TGTGCCAGCAGGGGGACAGGGAGGGAGTACAATGAGCAGTTCTTC	CASRGTGREYNEQFF
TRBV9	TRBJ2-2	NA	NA	TGTGCCAGCAGCAGAGGGGGAACCGGGGAGCTGTTTTTT	CASSRGGTGELFF
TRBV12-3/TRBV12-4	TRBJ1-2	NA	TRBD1	TGTGCCAGCAGGGGACAGAACTATGGCTACACCTTC	CASRGQNYGYTF
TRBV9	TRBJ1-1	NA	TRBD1	TGTGCCAGCAGCGATGGGACAGGGGGATTGAACACTGAAGCTTTCTTT	CASSDGTGGLNTEAFF
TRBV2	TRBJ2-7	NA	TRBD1	TGTGCCAGCAGTGGCCGGGACAGGGGCCGCGAGTACTTC	CASSGRDRGREYF
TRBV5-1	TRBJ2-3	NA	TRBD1	TGCGCCAGCAGCTCGGGACAGGGCCCATCTAACAAAAGGGCGCAGTATTTT	CASSSGQGPSNKRAQYF
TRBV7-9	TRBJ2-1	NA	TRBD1	TGTGCCAGCAGCACGGACAGGGTTAAGGAGCAGTTCTTC	CASSTDRVKEQFF
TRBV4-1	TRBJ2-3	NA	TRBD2	TGCGCCAGCAGCCAAGCCTGGACTAGCGGGGGTGAGGCAGATACGCAGTATTTT	CASSQAWTSGGEADTQYF
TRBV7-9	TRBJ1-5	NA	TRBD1	TGTGCCAGCAGCCCCGGGACAGGGGTTCAGCCCCAGCATTTT	CASSPGTGVQPQHF
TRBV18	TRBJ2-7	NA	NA	TGTGCCAGCTCACCACTGGAGGGGGCGATCCACGAGCAGTACTTC	CASSPLEGAIHEQYF
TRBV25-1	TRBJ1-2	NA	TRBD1	TGTGCCAGCTCGACAGGGATGCACGGCTACACCTTC	CASSTGMHGYTF
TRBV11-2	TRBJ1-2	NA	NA	TGTGCCAGCAGCTTAGATTACTCAGGGGTCGGCTACACCTTC	CASSLDYSGVGYTF